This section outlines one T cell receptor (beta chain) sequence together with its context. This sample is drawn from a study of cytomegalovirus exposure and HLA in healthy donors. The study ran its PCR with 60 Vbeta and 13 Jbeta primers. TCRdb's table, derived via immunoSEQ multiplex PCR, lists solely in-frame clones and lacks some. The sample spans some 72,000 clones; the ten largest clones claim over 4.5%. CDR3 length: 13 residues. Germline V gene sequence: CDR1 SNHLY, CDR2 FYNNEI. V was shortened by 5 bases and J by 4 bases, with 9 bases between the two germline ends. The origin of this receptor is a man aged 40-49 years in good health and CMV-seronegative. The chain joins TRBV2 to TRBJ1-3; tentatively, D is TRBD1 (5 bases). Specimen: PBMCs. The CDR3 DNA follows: TGTGCCAGCAGTCAGACAGCCGGAAACACCATATATTTT. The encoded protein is CASSQTAGNTIYF.